This TCR beta chain was found in a study of blood T cell repertoires in COVID-19 (dated by TCRdb to the early 2020s). For the wider study: The collaborator samples originated in the United States, Italy and Spain and spanned the acute and convalescent phases of COVID-19. The material from the prospective study consisted of cDNA or gDNA derived from T cells, B-cell-depleted T cells, or PBMCs. Where HLA class I and class II types were available, the types were taken from metadata supplied by the sample provider, not from assay-based typing. Samples came from the ongoing ImmuneRACE study (first 160 participants) plus 1,254 subjects from 6 global collaborators. The dataset comprised deeply sampled blood TCRbeta repertoires from subjects exposed to, actively infected with, or recovered from COVID-19. The repertoires were released in a freely available public database intended as a resource for research on the immune response to SARS-CoV-2. Nearly every sample came with metadata listing a de-identified subject ID, COVID-19 status, age in years and sex. Here is what the overall study found, with its caveats: Clinical and demographic metadata were provided uncurated, with the amount varying by source and participant.

Remarks on this clone: The antigen it binds to is not known. No much larger clonotype is one base removed from it; base qualities were not supplied.

Collaborating institutions collected whole blood in K2EDTA tubes following their own protocols. For TCRbeta analysis, collaborators shipped samples as frozen whole blood, isolated PBMCs, or DNA extracted from either of those sample types. Taken from the germline V gene, the CDR1 and CDR2 loops are MNHEY and SVGAGI. Its CDR3 holds 14 amino acids, cysteine through phenylalanine. The kept DNA is CDR3 alone, 42 bases in frame from the first base. The germline ends are 12 bases apart after V is trimmed by 2 bases and J by 4 bases. The immunoSEQ Assay, a bias-controlled multiplex PCR, was used to amplify TCRbeta CDR3 regions from genomic DNA. Per the authors' processing: Nucleated cell counts per sample were estimated from amplification of reference gene primers within the assay. To quantify the absolute abundance of each unique TCRbeta CDR3 rearrangement, sequence reads were collapsed and filtered. Productive Simpson clonality was computed per sample as the square root of Simpson's diversity index over productive rearrangements. The source is immuneACCESS, and TCRdb retained only in-frame sequences with V and J called. Part of the clones is not carried over; for the studies checked, unresolved V genes explain less than half of this, and the remainder is unexplained. V, J and clone size reflect that table, while D and trimming were determined from the DNA. The sample table contains over 45,000 clones; only one count was recorded for approximately 82% of them. The ten largest account for approximately 5.9% of the sample.

The TCR was taken from a human donor in a cohort sampled during active or convalescent COVID-19. This chain is built from TRBV6-5 and TRBJ2-7; the D gene is possibly TRBD2, with 6 bases matching. Sequencing was performed on peripheral blood. The bases read TGTGCCAGCAGTTACGAGGTCGGGGGATACGAGCAGTACTTC. It translates to CASSYEVGGYEQYF.